This T cell receptor beta chain was obtained from a study of blood T cell repertoires in COVID-19. Study information: The United States, Italy and Spain supplied acute and convalescent COVID-19 samples.

The repertoire was sequenced with immunoSEQ multiplex PCR; TCRdb's copy has only in-frame clones and lacks some. This table holds under 200,000 clones, roughly 85% found once. The CDR3 is 16 residues long. Trimming removed 0 bases from V and 5 bases from J; junction bases left unmatched: 4. Germline lookup yields CDR1 SGHTS and CDR2 YDEGEE. The TCR sequence derives from a man aged 55-75 years who had recovered from COVID-19. The V gene is TRBV5-8, the J gene TRBJ2-3, with 12 bases matching TRBD1. Material for sequencing was PBMCs or T cells enriched from blood (not recorded which). This chain's CDR3 is CASSLEGQGAVDTQYF. Here the CDR3 DNA reads TGTGCCAGCAGCTTGGAGGGACAGGGGGCTGTAGATACGCAGTATTTT.